The T cell receptor beta chain described here comes from a study of blood T cell repertoires in COVID-19. Using immunoSEQ multiplex PCR, the repertoire was profiled, and TCRdb retains in-frame clones only, with some absent. Of almost 400,000 clones listed, just under 90% are singletons. With 6 bases removed from V and 9 bases from J, the gap between germline ends came to 24 bases. This CDR3 contains 16 residues. Germline V gives CDR1 LNHDA, CDR2 SQIVND (reference sequence). This TCR derives from a woman aged 30 to 39 who had recovered from COVID-19. This chain connects TRBV19 to TRBJ1-5, with D perhaps TRBD1 (5 bases). Sequencing input: PBMCs or T cells enriched from blood (not recorded which). The CDR3 loop reads CASSQKDTSLDGPQHF. In nucleotides, the CDR3 is TGTGCCAGTAGCCAAAAGGACACTAGCCTGGATGGGCCCCAGCATTTT.